A selection of T cell receptor beta chains follows, all from one sample in a study of early T cells in non-severe SARS-CoV-2 infection. MiXCR, applied by TCRdb to the 5' RACE reads, yields one record per CDR3 protein. This table has 80,000 to 100,000 distinct CDR3 sequences, about 12% appearing once. Sequenced material: whole blood. The source is an adult who was a healthcare worker with PCR-confirmed SARS-CoV-2 infection or an uninfected control (not recorded which). CDR3s include the opening cysteine and the closing phenylalanine or tryptophan. Fields, in order: V gene, clone size, J gene, D gene, CDR3 protein, CDR3 DNA. D genes are given only for firm matches. Only part of the rows carry a size: once, few, many, or a class if the clone is expanded.

TRBV27,many,TRBJ2-1,TRBD2,CASSPSGDYNEQFF,TGTGCCAGCAGCCCGAGCGGGGACTACAATGAGCAGTTCTTC
TRBV19,few,TRBJ2-3,.,CASSIGGDITDTQYF,TGTGCCAGTAGTATCGGCGGGGACATCACAGATACGCAGTATTTT
TRBV9,.,TRBJ2-2,TRBD2,CASSVGRGAGDSTGELFF,TGTGCCAGCAGCGTAGGACGAGGGGCGGGAGATAGCACCGGGGAGCTGTTTTTT
TRBV7-9,few,TRBJ2-3,TRBD1,CASSSGQGGTDTQYF,TGTGCCAGCAGCTCGGGACAGGGAGGCACAGATACGCAGTATTTT
TRBV27,.,TRBJ1-4,.,CASSPHGLHEKLFF,TGTGCCAGCAGCCCTCATGGCCTTCATGAAAAACTGTTTTTT
TRBV6-2/TRBV6-3,few,TRBJ2-7,.,CASSYSLGAYEQYF,TGTGCCAGCAGTTACTCGCTAGGGGCCTACGAGCAGTACTTC
TRBV6-2/TRBV6-3,few,TRBJ2-7,.,CASSYVGTYEQYF,TGTGCCAGCAGTTATGTGGGCACCTACGAGCAGTACTTC
TRBV5-4,.,TRBJ1-1,.,CASSRPGSTGMNTEAFF,TGTGCCAGCAGCCGACCAGGCTCCACGGGGATGAACACTGAAGCTTTCTTT
TRBV12-5,few,TRBJ2-1,.,CASGLVAGTYNEQFF,TGTGCTAGTGGTTTGGTGGCAGGTACCTACAATGAGCAGTTCTTC
TRBV19,many,TRBJ2-3,.,CATNRGAGITDTQYF,TGTGCCACCAATCGTGGGGCGGGGATCACAGATACGCAGTATTTT
TRBV9,few,TRBJ2-3,TRBD2,CASSGLAGVSSTDTQYF,TGTGCCAGCAGCGGCCTAGCGGGGGTATCTAGCACAGATACGCAGTATTTT
TRBV5-4,few,TRBJ1-3,TRBD1,CASSSRTGAGNTIYF,TGTGCCAGCAGCTCCCGGACAGGGGCTGGAAACACCATATATTTT
TRBV29-1,few,TRBJ2-3,TRBD2,CSASGRPTTDTQYF,TGCAGCGCTAGCGGGAGACCCACCACAGATACGCAGTATTTT
TRBV7-3,many,TRBJ2-1,TRBD2,CASSLNNAGGYNEQFF,TGTGCCAGCAGCTTAAATAATGCGGGAGGCTACAATGAGCAGTTCTTC
TRBV19,few,TRBJ2-1,TRBD2,CASSIGPHSGRGPLNEQFF,TGTGCCAGTAGTATAGGGCCTCATAGCGGGAGGGGGCCCTTGAATGAGCAGTTCTTC
TRBV5-1,few,TRBJ2-4,.,CASSTGTVLLAKNIQYF,TGCGCCAGCAGCACAGGCACAGTCCTCCTAGCCAAAAACATTCAGTACTTC
TRBV11-2,many,TRBJ2-1,.,CASSPIQGEGNEQFF,TGTGCCAGCAGCCCTATCCAGGGGGAGGGCAATGAGCAGTTCTTC
TRBV4-3,many,TRBJ2-3,.,CASSRKTGDTQYF,TGCGCCAGCAGCCGAAAAACAGGAGATACGCAGTATTTT
TRBV5-1,few,TRBJ1-1,.,CASSLAIGANTEAFF,TGCGCCAGCAGCTTGGCAATTGGCGCGAACACTGAAGCTTTCTTT
TRBV5-1,many,TRBJ2-7,TRBD1,CASSLGGTGGYEQYF,TGCGCCAGCAGCTTGGGAGGAACAGGGGGCTACGAGCAGTACTTC
TRBV18,many,TRBJ1-2,.,CASSPRREDGYTF,TGTGCCAGCTCACCACGCCGGGAAGATGGCTACACCTTC
TRBV3-1,few,TRBJ1-6,.,CASTSGGGQYNSPLHF,TGTGCCAGCACCTCCGGAGGAGGACAGTATAATTCACCCCTCCACTTT
TRBV12-3/TRBV12-4,.,TRBJ2-1,TRBD2,CASSIRRTSGAMGNEQFF,TGTGCCAGCAGCATACGACGGACTAGCGGGGCCATGGGCAATGAGCAGTTCTTC
TRBV18,.,TRBJ2-7,.,CASSPEGASSYEQYF,TGTGCCAGCTCACCCGAGGGCGCCAGCTCCTACGAGCAGTACTTC
TRBV29-1,.,TRBJ2-5,.,CSVGGAQGRVETQYF,TGCAGCGTTGGAGGGGCGCAGGGTCGGGTTGAGACCCAGTACTTC
TRBV3-1,.,TRBJ2-5,.,CASTKGGGWETQYF,TGTGCCAGCACCAAAGGAGGGGGCTGGGAGACCCAGTACTTC
TRBV6-2/TRBV6-3,.,TRBJ2-3,TRBD2,CASQTSGRALDTQYF,TGTGCCAGCCAGACTAGCGGGAGGGCCCTAGATACGCAGTATTTT
TRBV6-2/TRBV6-3,.,TRBJ1-5,.,CASSYDGGVNQPQHF,TGTGCCAGCAGTTACGACGGGGGCGTCAATCAGCCCCAGCATTTT
TRBV7-2,.,TRBJ1-5,TRBD1,CASRGTGASRNQPQHF,TGTGCCAGCAGGGGGACAGGCGCTAGTCGCAATCAGCCCCAGCATTTT
TRBV20-1,few,TRBJ2-7,TRBD2,CSARDHLGAGPSSEQYF,TGCAGTGCTAGAGATCATTTAGGAGCGGGACCTTCATCCGAGCAGTACTTC
TRBV5-1,few,TRBJ2-3,.,CASSGGVRTDTQYF,TGCGCCAGCAGCGGCGGGGTACGCACAGATACGCAGTATTTT
TRBV5-1,.,TRBJ2-5,.,CASRLGVGETQYF,TGCGCCAGCAGACTTGGGGTCGGAGAGACCCAGTACTTC
TRBV7-2,.,TRBJ1-1,.,CASSSVTGMEAFF,TGTGCCAGCAGCTCAGTAACAGGGATGGAAGCTTTCTTT
TRBV5-4,many,TRBJ2-1,TRBD1,CASSLSGGYNEQFF,TGTGCCAGCAGCTTGTCAGGGGGCTACAATGAGCAGTTCTTC
TRBV11-2,.,TRBJ1-2,.,CASSLDTHYGYTF,TGTGCCAGCAGCTTAGATACACACTATGGCTACACCTTC
TRBV11-2,.,TRBJ2-1,TRBD2,CASSSGLPVNEQFF,TGTGCCAGCAGCTCGGGACTACCCGTCAACGAGCAGTTCTTC
TRBV7-9,.,TRBJ2-7,TRBD1,CASSLGGTGSSYEQYF,TGTGCCAGCAGCTTAGGGGGGACAGGGAGCTCCTACGAGCAGTACTTC
TRBV6-6,.,TRBJ1-1,TRBD1,CASSFGTGAGTEAFF,TGTGCCAGCAGTTTTGGGACAGGGGCGGGCACTGAAGCTTTCTTT
TRBV6-5,few,TRBJ2-3,TRBD2,CASSTGLAGSTDTQYF,TGTGCCAGCAGTACGGGACTAGCGGGATCTACAGATACGCAGTATTTT
TRBV5-1,many,TRBJ2-1,TRBD1,CASSSLAGQGDNEQFF,TGCGCCAGCAGCTCTCTTGCGGGACAGGGTGACAATGAGCAGTTCTTC
TRBV12-3/TRBV12-4,many,TRBJ1-1,.,CASSLVMGTEAFF,TGTGCCAGCAGTTTAGTGATGGGGACTGAAGCTTTCTTT
TRBV7-2,.,TRBJ1-1,TRBD1,CASSLLAGGTEAFF,TGTGCCAGCAGCTTATTGGCAGGGGGTACTGAAGCTTTCTTT
TRBV5-1,.,TRBJ2-1,.,CASSLAYEQFF,TGCGCCAGCAGCTTGGCCTATGAGCAGTTCTTC
TRBV7-2,few,TRBJ2-5,.,CASSPGGWSGETQYF,TGTGCCAGCAGCCCTGGGGGATGGTCTGGAGAGACCCAGTACTTC
TRBV3-1,.,TRBJ2-3,.,CASSQGWRVGTDTQYF,TGTGCCAGCAGCCAAGGGTGGCGCGTGGGCACAGATACGCAGTATTTT
TRBV19,many,TRBJ2-2,.,CASTVTGELFF,TGTGCCAGTACTGTCACCGGGGAGCTGTTTTTT
TRBV10-3,.,TRBJ1-1,TRBD1,CAISPTGTNSEAFF,TGTGCCATCAGCCCGACAGGGACGAACTCTGAAGCTTTCTTT
TRBV29-1,.,TRBJ2-1,.,CSVKLPNEQFF,TGCAGCGTTAAACTCCCCAATGAGCAGTTCTTC
TRBV6-4,few,TRBJ2-7,TRBD2,CATGRRAHEQYF,TGTGCCACCGGGAGGAGGGCCCACGAGCAGTACTTC
TRBV29-1,many,TRBJ1-1,.,CSVEGWVTEAFF,TGCAGCGTTGAAGGGTGGGTCACTGAAGCTTTCTTT
TRBV6-6,.,TRBJ2-5,TRBD1,CASRGRTGGKEETQYF,TGTGCCAGCAGGGGCCGGACAGGGGGCAAGGAAGAGACCCAGTACTTC
TRBV6-5,.,TRBJ1-2,TRBD1,CASSYSTGTYGYTF,TGTGCCAGCAGTTACTCGACAGGGACCTATGGCTACACCTTC
TRBV29-1,few,TRBJ2-3,.,CSVRREPTDTQYF,TGCAGCGTACGGCGGGAACCCACAGATACGCAGTATTTT
TRBV2,few,TRBJ2-4,.,CASSEALQAVQYF,TGTGCCAGCAGTGAAGCGCTTCAGGCAGTACAGTACTTC
TRBV7-9,many,TRBJ1-2,TRBD1,CASSFTQGGGYTF,TGTGCCAGCAGCTTTACCCAGGGGGGAGGCTACACCTTC
TRBV6-6,many,TRBJ1-6,TRBD1,CASNPSRTGGNSPLHF,TGTGCCAGCAATCCATCGAGGACAGGCGGGAATTCACCCCTCCACTTT
TRBV6-2/TRBV6-3,many,TRBJ2-1,TRBD2,CASSYGVRSGRLPEQFF,TGTGCCAGCAGTTACGGAGTGAGGAGCGGGAGACTGCCTGAGCAGTTCTTC
TRBV14,.,TRBJ2-3,TRBD2,CASSQSPSGRDTQYF,TGTGCCAGCAGCCAATCTCCTAGCGGACGAGATACGCAGTATTTT
TRBV5-1,few,TRBJ2-7,TRBD1,CASRAGQGADEQYF,TGCGCCAGCAGAGCAGGACAGGGCGCCGACGAGCAGTACTTC